This TCR beta chain comes out of a study of blood T cell repertoires in COVID-19. Across the study: Samples representing acute and convalescent COVID-19 were sourced from the United States, Italy and Spain.

Across about two dozen US areas, participants ranged in age from roughly 18 to 95 years. The ends were cut back, 4 bases at V and 2 bases at J, with 14 bases in the middle. The germline CDR1 and CDR2 sequences are SEHNR and FQNEAQ (reference sequence). This CDR3 is 15 amino acids long. Some clones are missing from TCRdb's copy, which holds only in-frame ones; the method was immunoSEQ multiplex PCR. The sample gives about 150,000 clones, 75% to 90% of which show up once; about 4.5% is in the top ten. The TCR was taken from a man in his forties or fifties who had recovered from COVID-19. The sample was PBMCs or T cells enriched from blood (not recorded which). The rearrangement links TRBV7-9 to TRBJ2-5, with a tentative D call TRBD2 (6 bases). The CDR3 here is CASSSSAGYQETQYF. Written as DNA, the CDR3 is TGTGCCAGCAGCTCGAGCGCGGGATATCAAGAGACCCAGTACTTC. Based on the CDR3 plus reference TRBV7-9 and TRBJ2-5, the full variable domain is DTGVSQNPRHKITKRGQNVTFRCDPISEHNRLYWYRQTLGQGPEFLTYFQNEAQLEKSRLLSDRFSAERPKGSFSTLEIQRTEQGDSAMYLCASSSSAGYQETQYFGPGTRLLVL.